The source of this T cell receptor beta chain is a study of graft-versus-host responses after intestinal transplantation. About the study: Recipients got multivisceral, liver-intestinal, or isolated intestinal transplants.

Looked up from germline, CDR1 is SGHRS and CDR2 is YFSETQ. Trimming left V 0 bases short and J 2 bases short, with 6 bases between. CDR3 length: 14 residues. Assay: immunoSEQ multiplex PCR; the TCRdb copy retains only in-frame clones and omits some. The sample has roughly 6,700 clones; around nine tenths are singletons. In the case of this clone: Its target is unknown.

General study points: GvH clones detected in recipient marrow included some appearing first in ileum or blood. Some patients had graft-donor T cell macrochimerism, and their allografts showed high graft-versus-host to host-versus-graft clonal ratios.

This sample comprised PBMCs, obtained around 90 days after transplant. This TCR came from a human patient who received an intestinal transplant, so some T cells may come from the graft donor. The gene calls are TRBV5-1 and TRBJ1-3; D gene unclear. In DNA, the CDR3 is TGCGCCAGCAGCTTGGGGTACGCTGGAAACACCATATATTTT. Translated, it gives CASSLGYAGNTIYF.